A selection of T cell receptor beta chains follows, all from one sample in a study of CD8+ T cells in alopecia areata. Profiling relied on immunoSEQ multiplex PCR, and the TCRdb table lists in-frame clones only, not all of them. The sample shows approximately 280,000 clones, roughly 50% of them seen only once. This specimen consisted of CD4+ T cells sorted from blood, obtained at week 24, from a patient treated with tofacitinib. All receptors derive from a human donor with alopecia areata. Both conserved end residues are trimmed from each CDR3. A row's size may be missing; if present it is once, few, many or a size class.

j_call	clone_size	v_call	cdr3_aa
TRBJ2-1	few	TRBV5-4	ASSYNSNEQF
TRBJ1-1	few	TRBV29-1	SVEGHQNTEAF
TRBJ2-7	-	TRBV6-5	ASSRGTAYEQY
TRBJ2-1	-	TRBV15	ATSRGVNNEQF
TRBJ1-5	-	TRBV5-1	ASSPGGGGNQPQH
TRBJ1-6	-	TRBV5-6	ASSLRSPPNSPLH
TRBJ1-5	once	TRBV30	AWSVRLWDRGQRVQPQH
TRBJ2-5	-	TRBV2	ASGGTSGGAVETQY
TRBJ1-1	few	TRBV29-1	SVVGGAEAF
TRBJ2-5	-	TRBV5-1	ASSLEGTLQGETQY
TRBJ2-5	-	TRBV5-4	ASSLEGAETQY
TRBJ2-7	-	TRBV4-1	ASSQDSGGTYEQY
TRBJ2-6	-	TRBV2	ASSERTLLSGANVLT
TRBJ2-3	-	TRBV7-2	ASSLSGARTDTQY
TRBJ1-2	few	TRBV20-1	SARTDYGYT
TRBJ2-5	-	TRBV29-1	SVGSTGGGRGRDVSVETQY
TRBJ1-2	-	TRBV2	ASSNDRDNGYT
TRBJ1-5	-	TRBV7-2	ASSPGGNQPQH
TRBJ2-7	few	TRBV29-1	SDLTGDEQY
TRBJ1-6	-	TRBV15	ATSRGRTDSPLH
TRBJ2-1	-	TRBV4-3	ASSQGLNEQF
TRBJ1-5	-	TRBV15	ATSIGNQPQH
TRBJ1-2	-	TRBV19	ASRGTGGGYGYT
TRBJ1-2	-	TRBV4-2	ASSQGDRGRGYT
TRBJ2-5	-	TRBV7-2	ASSPGTGETQY
TRBJ1-5	-	TRBV30	AWRGDRENQPQH
TRBJ2-3	few	TRBV14	ASSHKADTQY
TRBJ2-5	-	TRBV30	AWSGQWSETQY
TRBJ1-5	-	TRBV30	AWTGNSNQPQH
TRBJ2-3	-	TRBV5-4	ASSGGQPTDTQY
TRBJ2-3	few	TRBV19	ASNPRRRGGTDTQY